The next 26 T cell receptor beta chains were all read from a single sample in a study of OX40 agonist ivuxolimab in advanced cancers. Clones were read by immunoSEQ multiplex PCR, and TCRdb kept only the in-frame ones, dropping some. The sample has about 54,000 clones, approximately 84% seen once; the top ten hold 0.95% to 1.5%. This sample comprised CD4+ or CD8+ T cells sorted from blood, obtained in a trial of the OX40 agonist ivuxolimab. The receptors were gathered from an adult with an advanced solid tumor such as melanoma, head and neck, liver or kidney cancer.

J is TRBJ1-2 and V is TRBV7-8; 11 bases align to TRBD1. Germline CDR1 and CDR2: SGHVS and FQNEAQ. CDR3 length: 16 amino acids. The ends lost 7 bases at V and 7 bases at J; junction bases unmatched: 14. DNA of the CDR3: TGTGCCAGCACCCCAAGGGGGACAGGGGGGTTAGGTGGCTACACCTTC. This sequence encodes CASTPRGTGGLGGYTF. Full variable domain (rest looked up from reference TRBV7-8 and TRBJ1-2): GAGVSQSPRYKVAKRGQDVALRCDPISGHVSLFWYQQALGQGPEFLTYFQNEAQLDKSGLPSDRFFAERPEGSVSTLKIQRTQQEDSAVYLCASTPRGTGGLGGYTFGSGTRLTVV.

This clone came up a few times. V is TRBV2 and J is TRBJ1-3; D ambiguous. The CDR3 has 15 amino acids. The V end lost 5 bases, the J end lost 0 bases, and 11 bases lay between the germline ends. Germline V gene data show CDR1 as SNHLY and CDR2 as FYNNEI. Here the CDR3 reads CASSPEGSSGNTIYF. For the CDR3, the DNA is TGTGCCAGCAGTCCGGAGGGCAGCTCTGGAAACACCATATATTTT. The whole variable domain, filled in from reference TRBV2 and TRBJ1-3, reads EPEVTQTPSHQVTQMGQEVILRCVPISNHLYFYWYRQILGQKVEFLVSFYNNEISEKSEIFDDQFSVERPDGSNFTLKIRSTKLEDSAMYFCASSPEGSSGNTIYFGEGSWLTVV.

V usage is TRBV25-1 and J usage is TRBJ2-1; the D gene is possibly TRBD2 (6 bases). The germline gives CDR1 MGHDK, CDR2 SYGVNS. The V and J ends lost 5 bases and 8 bases respectively, with 22 bases between them. This CDR3 is built from 16 residues. In nucleotides, the CDR3 is TGTGCCAGCAGTAAAAGGGAACCGGGCCGCGGGGATGAGCAGTTCTTC. Protein product: CASSKREPGRGDEQFF.

V is TRBV6-6 and J is TRBJ1-2; D gene unclear. The V gene's germline CDR1 is MNHNY and CDR2 SVGAGI (reference sequence). CDR3 length: 14 amino acids. V lost 0 bases and J lost 4, with 9 bases in between. CDR3 protein: CASSYSPGTYGYTF. CDR3 sequence (DNA): TGTGCCAGCAGTTACTCTCCGGGTACCTATGGCTACACCTTC.

With regard to this clone: Different DNA sequences within this sample yield the same CDR3. In nucleotides, the CDR3 is TGTGCCAGCAGCCCTGGGGTCGAGCAGTACTTC. This gives the protein CASSPGVEQYF. This chain connects TRBV7-9 to TRBJ2-7; no firm D call. With 5 bases removed from V and 6 bases from J, the gap between germline ends came to 8 bases. This CDR3 region has 11 residues. Per germline, CDR1 SEHNR and CDR2 FQNEAQ (reference sequence).

This clone was seen only once. The chain couples TRBV2 to TRBJ1-5; D is ambiguous. Germline V gene sequence: CDR1 SNHLY, CDR2 FYNNEI. V lost 4 bases to trimming and J lost 8 bases, with 12 bases between them. The CDR3 runs to 13 residues. DNA for the CDR3: TGTGCCAGCAGTGTGACCGGCTCTGAGCCCCAGCATTTT. Encoded protein: CASSVTGSEPQHF.

The V gene is TRBV5-1, the J gene TRBJ1-4; possibly TRBD1 for D (5 bases). The CDR3 contains 15 residues. The V gene's germline CDR1 is SGHRS and CDR2 YFSETQ. Trimming removed 4 bases at V and 4 bases at J, with 14 bases between. The CDR3 is CASSLERQYNEKLFF. As DNA, the CDR3 is TGCGCCAGCAGCCTGGAGAGACAGTATAATGAAAAACTGTTTTTT. Full variable domain (outside the CDR3, taken from reference TRBV5-1 and TRBJ1-4): KAGVTQTPRYLIKTRGQQVTLSCSPISGHRSVSWYQQTPGQGLQFLFEYFSETQRNKGNFPGRFSGRQFSNSRSEMNVSTLELGDSALYLCASSLERQYNEKLFFGSGTQLSVL.

This chain joins TRBV10-3 and TRBJ2-7, with D unresolved. The V gene's germline CDR1 is ENHRY and CDR2 SYGVKD. Trimming shortened V by 8 bases and J by 1 base, and 9 bases separated the two germline ends. This CDR3 has 12 amino acids. CDR3 protein: CAILNESYEQYF. The CDR3 DNA reads as TGTGCCATCCTGAACGAGTCCTACGAGCAGTACTTC.

This chain links TRBV6-1 with TRBJ1-2; D might be TRBD1 (5 bases). Trimming left V 10 bases short and J 3 bases short, with 12 bases between. The CDR3 has 12 residues. From germline, CDR1 is MNHNS and CDR2 SASEGT. The CDR3 loop reads CATQDTYYGYTF. The CDR3 DNA follows: TGTGCCACCCAGGACACCTACTATGGCTACACCTTC.

The genes are TRBV4-1 and TRBJ2-6; D possibly corresponds to TRBD1 (6 bases). With 2 bases removed from V and 4 bases from J, the gap between germline ends came to 9 bases. CDR1 and CDR2 (germline): MGHRA, YSYEKL. The CDR3 has 15 amino acids. CDR3 amino acids: CASSQPGAGANVLTF. In DNA, the CDR3 is TGCGCCAGCAGCCAACCAGGGGCCGGGGCCAACGTCCTGACTTTC.

Only one count was recorded for this clone. This chain uses TRBV6-5 with TRBJ1-1; D is undetermined. The CDR3 consists of 13 residues. V gave up 1 base and J gave up 1 base, with 4 bases separating them. Germline V CDR1 and CDR2: MNHEY, SVGAGI. CDR3 residues: CASSYLENTEAFF. For the CDR3, the DNA is TGTGCCAGCAGTTACTTGGAGAACACTGAAGCTTTCTTT.

The chain uses TRBV4-1 and TRBJ1-4; D unclear. CDR1 is MGHRA and CDR2 is YSYEKL in the germline V gene. V was clipped by 3 bases and J by 8 bases, with 10 bases between them. This CDR3 has 13 amino acids. The CDR3 DNA reads as TGCGCCAGCAGCCAGATGAGGCCCGAAAAACTGTTTTTT. As protein: CASSQMRPEKLFF.

The chain has TRBV11-2 and TRBJ1-4; no firm D call. V lost 0 bases, J lost 7 bases, and 12 bases lay in between. Germline V gives CDR1 SGHAT, CDR2 FQNNGV. The length of the CDR3 is 15 residues. In DNA form, the CDR3 reads TGTGCCAGCAGCTTAGAACGAGGGTCGGGTGAAAAACTGTTTTTT. Residues: CASSLERGSGEKLFF. The full variable domain, in which reference TRBV11-2 and TRBJ1-4 provide the parts outside the CDR3, is EAGVAQSPRYKIIEKRQSVAFWCNPISGHATLYWYQQILGQGPKLLIQFQNNGVVDDSQLPKDRFSAERLKGVDSTLKIQPAKLEDSAVYLCASSLERGSGEKLFFGSGTQLSVL.

The CDR3 region has the DNA TGTGCCAGCGATGGGAACACTGAAGCTTTCTTT. Amino acids: CASDGNTEAFF. This sequence joins TRBV28 and TRBJ1-1; D remains unclear. This CDR3 has 11 amino acids. V was shortened by 8 bases and J by 1 base, with 5 bases between the two germline ends. Germline CDR1 reads MDHEN; CDR2 reads SYDVKM.

The rearrangement uses TRBV6-6 and TRBJ2-7; 11 bases line up with TRBD2. V lost 4 bases, J lost 4 bases, and 3 bases stayed unmatched. This CDR3 region has 14 residues. Germline V gives CDR1 MNHNY, CDR2 SVGAGI (reference sequence). The CDR3 protein is CASSSGLAAYEQYF. CDR3 DNA: TGTGCCAGCAGTTCGGGACTAGCGGCTTACGAGCAGTACTTC.

The rearrangement joins TRBV7-9 to TRBJ2-1; no definite D call. The V gene's germline CDR1 is SEHNR and CDR2 FQNEAQ (reference sequence). The CDR3 covers 13 residues. V was shortened by 5 bases and J by 5 bases, with 10 bases between the two germline ends. CDR3 loop: CASSPPEHNEQFF. The CDR3 DNA reads TGTGCCAGCAGCCCCCCAGAACACAATGAGCAGTTCTTC.

V and J are TRBV19 and TRBJ2-3; TRBD1 is a possible D gene (5 bases). Deletions cut 4 bases from V and 2 bases from J, with 13 bases between. Germline-derived CDR1 and CDR2 are LNHDA and SQIVND (reference sequence). The CDR3 contains 15 residues. CDR3 amino acids: CASSTRQPITDTQYF. CDR3 in DNA: TGTGCCAGTAGTACCCGACAGCCCATCACAGATACGCAGTATTTT. Drawing the rest from reference TRBV19 and TRBJ2-3, the complete variable domain is DGGITQSPKYLFRKEGQNVTLSCEQNLNHDAMYWYRQDPGQGLRLIYYSQIVNDFQKGDIAEGYSVSREKKESFPLTVTSAQKNPTAFYLCASSTRQPITDTQYFGPGTRLTVL.

The genes are TRBV19 and TRBJ2-1; 7 bases align to TRBD2. In germline, CDR1 is LNHDA, CDR2 SQIVND (reference sequence). V dropped 3 bases and J dropped 1; count of bases not matched to a gene: 6. The CDR3 covers 16 residues. As DNA, the CDR3 is TGTGCCAGTAGTATTGGCGAGCGGGGTTCCTACAATGAGCAGTTCTTC. Its translation: CASSIGERGSYNEQFF.

This chain links TRBV18 with TRBJ1-5; D call uncertain. The length of the CDR3 is 15 residues. CDR1 and CDR2 from the germline V gene are KGHSH and LQKENI. Trimming took 4 bases from V and 5 from J, leaving 15 bases between them. CDR3 nucleotide sequence: TGTGCCAGCTCACAAGAGGCCGGAGTAGATCAGCCCCAGCATTTT. Translating it yields CASSQEAGVDQPQHF.

This chain links TRBV5-1 with TRBJ2-7; unclear D gene. Trimming stripped 0 bases from V and 3 bases from J, with 16 bases between. This CDR3 region has 16 residues. Germline V gene sequence: CDR1 SGHRS, CDR2 YFSETQ. The CDR3 bases are TGCGCCAGCAGCTTGGTTATGGCAGGAGACCTCTACGAGCAGTACTTC. Protein: CASSLVMAGDLYEQYF.

This chain connects TRBV5-1 to TRBJ2-7, with 7 bases fitting TRBD1. The V and J ends lost 4 bases and 4 bases, in that order; junction bases with no gene match: 2. Germline CDR1 reads SGHRS; CDR2 reads YFSETQ. The CDR3 runs 12 residues. CDR3 protein: CASSMDRYEQYF. The CDR3 coding sequence is TGCGCCAGCAGCATGGACAGGTACGAGCAGTACTTC.

V gene TRBV21-1 combines with J gene TRBJ2-1; the table's D call of TRBD1 was not tested on the DNA. TRBV21-1 is recorded as a pseudogene. The length of the CDR3 is 19 residues. In DNA, the CDR3 is TGTGCCAGCAGCAAAATCGGGACAAGGGAAAATCACTCCTACAATGAGCAGTTCTTC. Residues: CASSKIGTRENHSYNEQFF.

This clone was detected a few times. The gene calls are TRBV7-8 and TRBJ1-1; D not certain. The CDR3 sequence is 14 residues long. Germline V CDR1 and CDR2: SGHVS, FQNEAQ. V lost 1 base and J lost 1, with 7 bases in between. DNA of the CDR3: TGTGCCAGCAGCTTAGAACGGGGGAACACTGAAGCTTTCTTT. The encoded protein is CASSLERGNTEAFF.

The genes are TRBV7-2 and TRBJ2-1, with 8 bases that match TRBD1. The CDR3 has 16 residues. The V gene's germline CDR1 is SGHTA and CDR2 FQGNSA. The V gene end was trimmed by 3 bases and the J gene end by 0 bases; junction bases not matched to a gene: 4. CDR3 residues: CASSFQGASSYNEQFF. CDR3 nucleotide sequence: TGTGCCAGCAGCTTCCAGGGGGCGAGCTCCTACAATGAGCAGTTCTTC.

V gene TRBV6-1 combines with J gene TRBJ2-6, with a possible D match to TRBD1 (6 bases). The CDR3 has 17 residues. V was cut by 4 bases and J by 0 bases, with 13 bases left in between. Germline V gene data show CDR1 as MNHNS and CDR2 as SASEGT. For the CDR3, the DNA is TGTGCCAGCAGTGGGGCAGGGGCGTTCTCTGGGGCCAACGTCCTGACTTTC. This gives the protein CASSGAGAFSGANVLTF.

The chain recombines TRBV5-6 with TRBJ2-7, with TRBD1 identical over 10 bases. J lost 7 bases, V lost 2 bases, and 3 bases had no gene match. The germline gives CDR1 SGHDT, CDR2 YYEEEE. The CDR3 has 13 amino acids. In DNA, the CDR3 is TGTGCCAGCAGCTTTGACAGGGGGCTGGAGCAGTACTTC. Residues: CASSFDRGLEQYF.